Below are 2 T cell receptor beta chains sequenced from a single sample in a study of T-cell reconstitution after alpha-beta-depleted transplantation in children. The TCRbeta library was prepared with unique molecular identifiers. TCRdb re-analysed the PCR reads in MiXCR, keeping a single row per CDR3 protein. Among some 340,000 distinct CDR3 sequences listed, about a tenth were seen once. Sample: PBMCs from the stem cell graft donor, taken from the stem cell graft. These receptors all come from a human donor who donated a stem cell graft to a child with acute lymphoblastic leukemia.

This clonotype was recorded a few times. This sequence joins TRBV6-2 or TRBV6-3 and TRBJ2-7; TRBD2 aligns across 12 bases. CDR1 MNHEY and CDR2 SVGEGT come from the germline V gene. The ends lost 6 bases at V and 0 bases at J; junction bases unmatched: 9. The CDR3 extends over 17 amino acids. The CDR3 nucleotides are TGTGCCAGCAGAACCGGACTAGCGGGGCGATCCTCCTACGAGCAGTACTTC. Translating gives CASRTGLAGRSSYEQYF.

This clonotype was recorded a few times. The chain's CDR3 is CASSSNSYEQYF. CDR3 in DNA: TGTGCCAGCAGTTCCAACTCCTACGAGCAGTACTTC. The chain joins TRBV6-2 or TRBV6-3 to TRBJ2-7, with D uncertain. This CDR3 has 12 residues. CDR1 is MNHEY and CDR2 is SVGEGT in the germline V gene. V gave up 4 bases and J gave up 0 bases, with 4 bases separating them.